The text below deals with one TCR beta chain. This clone was counted once. The specificity of this receptor is unknown. No base quality information exists; no much larger clone differs at one position. The collaborating institutions used their own protocols to collect whole blood in K2EDTA tubes. For TCRbeta analysis, collaborators shipped samples as frozen whole blood, isolated PBMCs, or DNA extracted from either of those sample types. As encoded in the germline V gene (reference sequence), CDR1 is LNHDA while CDR2 is SQIVND. The cysteine opens and the phenylalanine closes a CDR3 of 14 amino acids. The sequence is cut down to CDR3 DNA, 42 bases in frame from base 1. V is trimmed back by 5 bases and J by 0 bases, and the junction contains 4 bases that no gene match accounts for. The sample originates from a study of blood T cell repertoires in COVID-19 (TCRdb year 2020). As for the study more broadly: The collaborator samples originated in the United States, Italy and Spain and spanned the acute and convalescent phases of COVID-19. The material from the prospective study consisted of cDNA or gDNA derived from T cells, B-cell-depleted T cells, or PBMCs. Samples were obtained from the ongoing ImmuneRACE study (first 160 participants) and from approximately 1,200 subjects provided by 6 global collaborators. The repertoires were released in a freely available public database intended as a resource for research on the immune response to SARS-CoV-2. Where HLA class I and class II types were available, the types were taken from metadata supplied by the sample provider, not from assay-based typing. The dataset comprised deeply sampled blood TCRbeta repertoires from subjects exposed to, actively infected with, or recovered from COVID-19. Sample metadata almost always included a de-identified subject ID, COVID-19 status, age in years and sex. The study at large found these results: The quantity of clinical and demographic metadata differed by source and by participant and was supplied without curation.

TCRbeta CDR3 regions were amplified from genomic DNA using the immunoSEQ Assay, a bias-controlled multiplex PCR. As for the authors' bioinformatics: Within the assay, amplification of reference gene primers was used to estimate how many nucleated cells each sample contained. To quantify the absolute abundance of each unique TCRbeta CDR3 rearrangement, sequence reads were collapsed and filtered. For each sample, productive Simpson clonality was calculated by taking the square root of Simpson's diversity index across productive rearrangements. TCRdb holds this immuneACCESS table with in-frame rearrangements only. Some clones are missing; in checked studies, unresolved V genes explain under half, and the rest has no known cause. V, J and clone size are those of that table, while D and trimming were read from the DNA. The sample table holds 85,000 to 120,000 clones, of which about 70% were seen once. The biggest ten clones account for 0.75% to 1% of the sample.

Sequenced material: peripheral blood. The rearranged chain carries TRBV19 and TRBJ2-7; 7 central nucleotides agree with TRBD1. This clonotype was sampled from a human donor with acute or convalescent COVID-19. The donor label of this sample is uncertain. At the DNA level, the sequence is TGTGCCAGTAGTTGGACAGGATTCTCCTACGAGCAGTACTTC. Its translation is CASSWTGFSYEQYF.